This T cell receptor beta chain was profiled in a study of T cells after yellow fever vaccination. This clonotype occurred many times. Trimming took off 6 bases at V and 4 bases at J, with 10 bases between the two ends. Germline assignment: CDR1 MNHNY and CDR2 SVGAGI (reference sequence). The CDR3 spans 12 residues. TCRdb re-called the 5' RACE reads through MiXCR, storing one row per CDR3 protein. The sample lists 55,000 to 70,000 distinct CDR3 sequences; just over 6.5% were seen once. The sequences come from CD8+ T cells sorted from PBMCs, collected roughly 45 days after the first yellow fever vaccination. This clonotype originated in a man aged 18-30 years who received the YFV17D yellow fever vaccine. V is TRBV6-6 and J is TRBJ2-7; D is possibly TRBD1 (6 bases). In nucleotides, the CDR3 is TGTGCCAGCAGCCCACAGGGTTACGAGCAGTACGTC. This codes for CASSPQGYEQYV.